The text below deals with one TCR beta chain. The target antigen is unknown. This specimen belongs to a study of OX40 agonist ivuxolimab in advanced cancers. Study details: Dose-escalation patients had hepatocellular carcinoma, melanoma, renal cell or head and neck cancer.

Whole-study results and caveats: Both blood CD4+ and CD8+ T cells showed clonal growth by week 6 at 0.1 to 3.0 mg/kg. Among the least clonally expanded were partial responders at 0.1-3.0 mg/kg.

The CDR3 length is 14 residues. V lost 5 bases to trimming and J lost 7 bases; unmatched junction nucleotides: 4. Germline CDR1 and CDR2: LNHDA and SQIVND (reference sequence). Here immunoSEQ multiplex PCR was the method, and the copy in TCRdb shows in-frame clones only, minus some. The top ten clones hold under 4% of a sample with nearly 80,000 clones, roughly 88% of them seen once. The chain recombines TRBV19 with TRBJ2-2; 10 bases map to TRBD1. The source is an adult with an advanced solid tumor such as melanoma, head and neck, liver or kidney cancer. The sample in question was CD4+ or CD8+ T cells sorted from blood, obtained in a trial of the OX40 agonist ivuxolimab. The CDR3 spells CASSSRDRGGELFF. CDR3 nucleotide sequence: TGTGCCAGTAGTTCAAGGGACAGGGGCGGGGAGCTGTTTTTT.